Listed below are T cell receptor beta chains from one sample, sequenced in a study of Ad26.COV2.S vaccination and SARS-CoV-2 variants. The method was immunoSEQ multiplex PCR; TCRdb's version includes in-frame clones alone and lacks a portion of them. The sample holds about 350,000 clones, about 87% seen once. Sequences were derived from peripheral blood, sampled in a trial of Ad26.COV2.S vaccine versus placebo. The receptors shown here come from a person between 18 and 60 years old who received the Ad26.COV2.S COVID-19 vaccine or a placebo. Both conserved end residues are part of each CDR3. Fields, in order: D gene, J gene, V gene, clone size, CDR3 DNA, CDR3 protein. D genes are given only for firm matches. Only some rows state a clone size, as once, few, many or a class for expanded clones.

>.|TRBJ1-5|TRBV7-9|.
TGTGCCAGCAGCTTAGTGGATCAGCCCCAGCATTTT
CASSLVDQPQHF
>.|TRBJ2-7|TRBV5-8|.
TGTGCCAGCAGCCAACGCGAGCAGTACTTC
CASSQREQYF
>TRBD2|TRBJ2-3|TRBV25-1|.
TGTGCCAGCAGTGAATCCCCAGGCGGCGGGAGGGCTTCAGATACGCAGTATTTT
CASSESPGGGRASDTQYF
>.|TRBJ2-7|TRBV9|.
TGTGCCAGCAGCGTAGGCACGGAATTCCACGAGCAGTACTTC
CASSVGTEFHEQYF
>.|TRBJ1-4|TRBV5-5|.
TGTGCCAGCAGCTTGGCCTCCTGGGAGGAGGATGAAAAACTGTTTTTT
CASSLASWEEDEKLFF
>.|TRBJ1-1|TRBV18|.
TGTGCCAGCTCGAGGCGGGCTGAAGCTTTCTTT
CASSRRAEAFF
>.|TRBJ1-3|TRBV5-1|.
TGCGCCAGCAGCCCGGGACGGACCTCTGGAAACACCATATATTTT
CASSPGRTSGNTIYF
>TRBD1|TRBJ1-2|TRBV7-9|.
TGTGCCAGCAGCTTAGACCGGGACAGGGATGACTATGGCTACACCTTC
CASSLDRDRDDYGYTF
>.|TRBJ1-5|TRBV27|.
TGTGCCAGCAGTTTAGCCGGGTTTCGCAGCCCCCAGCATTTT
CASSLAGFRSPQHF
>TRBD2|TRBJ2-7|TRBV10-3|.
TGTGCCATCAGTCCCGGGACTAGCGGGACTATGGACGAGCAGTACTTC
CAISPGTSGTMDEQYF
>.|TRBJ2-7|TRBV6-1|.
TGTGCCAGCAGTGACTTCGACAGGAAGAGCTCCTACGAGCAGTACTTC
CASSDFDRKSSYEQYF
>.|TRBJ1-1|TRBV7-2|.
TGTGCCAGCAGCTTAGCGCAAGGGGGATGGGCTTTCTTT
CASSLAQGGWAFF
>.|TRBJ1-2|TRBV29-1|.
TGCAGCCTTAAACAGGGATCCTATGGCTACACCTTC
CSLKQGSYGYTF
>.|TRBJ2-7|TRBV21-1|.
TGTGCCAGCAGCAAAGCGGCCCTCCCCGCCAAACTACTCTACGAGCAGTACTTC
CASSKAALPAKLLYEQYF
>.|TRBJ1-3|TRBV14|few
TGTGCCAGCAGCCCCCGGGCGGCCGCTGGAAACACCATATATTTT
CASSPRAAAGNTIYF
>.|TRBJ1-1|TRBV6-5|.
TGTGCCAGCAGTTACTTCAAGAACACTGAAGCTTTCTTT
CASSYFKNTEAFF
>TRBD2|TRBJ2-2|TRBV3-1/TRBV3-2|.
TGTGCCAGCAGCCATGTGAGGCTAGCGGGAGGGCCTCGGGAGCTGTTTTTT
CASSHVRLAGGPRELFF
>.|TRBJ2-1|TRBV27|.
TGTGCCAGCAGTTCAGGCAACTCCTACAATGAGCAGTTCTTC
CASSSGNSYNEQFF
>.|TRBJ1-1|TRBV5-6|.
TGTGCCAGCAGCTTGGGAAGGGAAGAAGAAGCTTTCTTT
CASSLGREEEAFF
>.|TRBJ1-2|TRBV27|.
TGTGCCAGCAGTTTAGCGGCAGGGAACCTGTATGGCTACACCTTC
CASSLAAGNLYGYTF
>.|TRBJ2-1|TRBV4-3|.
TGCGCCAGCAGCCAAGGGGGGGCTGGTGAGCAGTTCTTC
CASSQGGAGEQFF
>.|TRBJ2-5|TRBV3-1/TRBV3-2|.
TGTGCCAGCAGCCAAGAATGGCGGGATAACCAAGAGACCCAGTACTTC
CASSQEWRDNQETQYF
>TRBD1|TRBJ1-1|TRBV19|.
TGTGCCAGTATTGGCCGGACAGGGGCTGAAGCTTTCTTT
CASIGRTGAEAFF
>TRBD1|TRBJ1-2|TRBV5-4|.
TGTGCCAGCAGCTTGGTAAGACAGGGAGTCTATGGCTACACCTTC
CASSLVRQGVYGYTF
>.|TRBJ1-5|TRBV4-3|.
TGCGCCAGCAGCCAAGATTGGAACACGAGGGAGCCCCAGCATTTT
CASSQDWNTREPQHF
>.|TRBJ1-5|TRBV9|.
TGTGCCAGCAGCGTAGAGCTTCAGCCCCAGCATTTT
CASSVELQPQHF
>.|TRBJ1-2|TRBV6-1|.
TGTGCCAGCAGTGAAGATCTACAGGCTGGAAGCTATGGCTACACCTTC
CASSEDLQAGSYGYTF
>TRBD1|TRBJ1-3|TRBV7-9|.
TGTGCCAGCAGCCCCGGACAGGATAGAAACACCATATATTTT
CASSPGQDRNTIYF